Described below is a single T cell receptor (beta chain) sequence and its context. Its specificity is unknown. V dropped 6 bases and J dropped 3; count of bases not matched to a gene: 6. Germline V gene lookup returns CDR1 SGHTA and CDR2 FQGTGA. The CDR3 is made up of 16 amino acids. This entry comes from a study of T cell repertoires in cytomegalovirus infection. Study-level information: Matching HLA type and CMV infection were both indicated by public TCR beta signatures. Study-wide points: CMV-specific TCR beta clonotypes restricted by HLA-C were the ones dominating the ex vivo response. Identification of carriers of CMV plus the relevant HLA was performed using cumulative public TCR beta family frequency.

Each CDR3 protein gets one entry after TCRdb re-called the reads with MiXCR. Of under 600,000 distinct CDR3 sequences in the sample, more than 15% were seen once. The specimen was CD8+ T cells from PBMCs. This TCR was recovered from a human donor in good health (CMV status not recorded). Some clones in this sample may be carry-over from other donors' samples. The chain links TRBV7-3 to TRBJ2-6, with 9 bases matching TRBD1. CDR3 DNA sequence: TGTGCCAGCAGTCCGGGACAGGGAGATGGGGCCAACGTCCTGACTTTC. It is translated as CASSPGQGDGANVLTF. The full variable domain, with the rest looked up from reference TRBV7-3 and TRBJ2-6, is GAGVSQTPSNKVTEKGKYVELRCDPISGHTALYWYRQSLGQGPEFLIYFQGTGAADDSGLPNDRFFAVRPEGSVSTLKIQRTERGDSAVYLCASSPGQGDGANVLTFGAGSRLTVL.